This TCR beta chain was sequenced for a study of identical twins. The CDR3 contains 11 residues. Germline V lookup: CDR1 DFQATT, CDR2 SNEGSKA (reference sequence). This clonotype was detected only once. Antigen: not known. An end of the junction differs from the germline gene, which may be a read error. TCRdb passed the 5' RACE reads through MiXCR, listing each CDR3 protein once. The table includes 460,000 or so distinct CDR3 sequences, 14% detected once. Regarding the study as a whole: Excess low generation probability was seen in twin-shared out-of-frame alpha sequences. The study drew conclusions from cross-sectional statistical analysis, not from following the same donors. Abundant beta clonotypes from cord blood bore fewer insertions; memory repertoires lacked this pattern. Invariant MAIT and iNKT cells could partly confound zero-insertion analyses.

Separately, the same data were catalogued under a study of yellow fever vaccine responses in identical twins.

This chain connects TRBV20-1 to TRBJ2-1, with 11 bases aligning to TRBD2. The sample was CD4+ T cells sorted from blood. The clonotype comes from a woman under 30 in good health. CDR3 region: CSAVGGLAVHF. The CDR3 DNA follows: TGCAGTGCCGTTGGGGGACTAGCGGTGCACTTC.